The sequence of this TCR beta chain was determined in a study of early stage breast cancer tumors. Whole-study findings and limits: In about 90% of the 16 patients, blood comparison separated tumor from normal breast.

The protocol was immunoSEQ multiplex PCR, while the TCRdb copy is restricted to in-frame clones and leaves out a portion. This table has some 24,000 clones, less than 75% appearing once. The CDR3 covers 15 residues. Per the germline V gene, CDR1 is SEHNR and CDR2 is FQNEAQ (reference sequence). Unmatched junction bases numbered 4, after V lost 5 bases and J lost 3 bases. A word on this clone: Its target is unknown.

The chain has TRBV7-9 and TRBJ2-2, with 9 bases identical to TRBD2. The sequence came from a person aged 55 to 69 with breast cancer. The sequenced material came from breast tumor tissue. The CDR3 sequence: CASSRAGGDTGELFF. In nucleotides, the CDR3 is TGTGCCAGCAGCCGAGCGGGAGGAGACACCGGGGAGCTGTTTTTT.